This T cell receptor beta chain was sequenced during a study of shared clonotypes between healthy human individuals. Study-level points and caveats: Sequencing depth was expected to influence donor clonotype sharing.

As handled by the study authors: ImmunoSEQ supplied junction-only sequences lacking quality scores, so filtering was different. The table came from immunoSEQ multiplex PCR; TCRdb's copy has only in-frame clones and leaves some out. The V and J calls and clone size were taken over from that table, and D and trimming were inferred from the DNA. The sample consists of 780,000 or so clones, around 77% of them appearing once. Turning to this clone: Its antigen is not known.

V gave up 0 bases and J gave up 4 bases; unmatched junction bases: 3. CDR1 and CDR2 (germline): SQVTM, ANQGSEA. The CDR3 is 14 amino acids. Donation came from healthy HIV-negative adults that had no recent acute infections or vaccinations. Each donor was a Caucasian adult residing in Nashville, Tennessee. This clonotype originated in a woman aged 25-40 years in good health. The sequenced sample consisted of memory CD4+ T cells sorted from blood. Specified subset: CD45RA-negative fraction. This chain links TRBV29-1 with TRBJ2-1; TRBD2 matches 7 bases. CDR3 DNA sequence: TGCAGCGTTGAAGAAGGTAGCGGGTACAATGAGCAGTTCTTC. It yields the protein CSVEEGSGYNEQFF.